The clone carrying this TCR beta chain was detected only a few times. The data originate from a study of cytomegalovirus exposure and HLA in healthy donors. Study-wide context: For the roughly 400 genotyped donors, 75% to 90% fell within the Caucasian-associated ancestry cluster.

60 Vbeta and 13 Jbeta primers were used in PCR. Generated by immunoSEQ multiplex PCR, the TCRdb table keeps only in-frame clones and is missing some. The profile covers 77,000 or so clones, with 65% to 90% appearing a single time and 18% taken by the ten largest. Trimming took 6 bases from V and 0 from J, leaving 12 bases between them. The CDR3 totals 14 residues. Source material: PBMCs. This sequence joins TRBV5-3 and TRBJ1-1; D is uncertain. TRBV5-3 is identified as an open reading frame with a role that is uncertain. The sequence was obtained from a man between 65 and 80 years old in good health and CMV-seropositive. CDR3 sequence (DNA): TGTGCCAGAACTAGCGAAGTGATGAACACTGAAGCTTTCTTT. Translated: CARTSEVMNTEAFF.